These T cell receptor beta chains were read from a single sample in a study of response to subunit inactivated influenza vaccine. Each CDR3 protein is one row after TCRdb ran MiXCR on the RT-PCR reads. The data show roughly 160,000 distinct CDR3 sequences, roughly a tenth seen once. This sample comprised non-naive T cells sorted from PBMCs, obtained 45 days after vaccination. These receptors came from a man aged 45-65 years who received an inactivated influenza vaccine. Each CDR3 is given with its conserved first and last residue. D genes are given only for firm matches. Some rows have no size entry. The others give once, few or many, or a class for an expanded clone.

j_call d_call v_call clone_size cdr3_nt cdr3_aa
TRBJ1-2 NA TRBV20-1 many TGCAGTGCTAGCCGGTTGGGGGCCGGTGGCTACACCTTC CSASRLGAGGYTF
TRBJ2-2 TRBD1 TRBV11-2 few TGTGCCAGCAGCATGACAGGGCCGAACACCGGGGAGCTGTTTTTT CASSMTGPNTGELFF
TRBJ2-7 TRBD2 TRBV20-1 many TGCAGTGCTGCAGGGCTAGCGGGGGGGATATTGGGAGAGCAGTACTTC CSAAGLAGGILGEQYF
TRBJ2-2 NA TRBV5-1 few TGCGCCAGCAGCTACGACCACCCTGGTTACACCGGGGAGCTGTTTTTT CASSYDHPGYTGELFF
TRBJ2-1 NA TRBV10-3 few TGTGCCATCAGTGCGGGATCGGATCGTGAGCAGTTCTTC CAISAGSDREQFF
TRBJ1-2 NA TRBV21-1 many TGTGCCAGCAGCAAAGATGGGACAGGGGATTGGGAAGGCTACACCTTC CASSKDGTGDWEGYTF
TRBJ2-7 TRBD2 TRBV7-2 NA TGTGCCAGCAGCTTAGCGTCGAGGGGAGGGTACGAGCAGTACTTC CASSLASRGGYEQYF
TRBJ2-3 NA TRBV5-1 few TGCGCCAGCAGCCCCACGAGCCTGACAGATACGCAGTATTTT CASSPTSLTDTQYF
TRBJ2-5 TRBD2 TRBV28 few TGTGCCAGCAGTGCTAGCGGGGAAGAGACCCAGTACTTC CASSASGEETQYF
TRBJ2-2 NA TRBV20-1 few TGCAGTGCTACGACTATCAACACCGGGGAGCTGTTTTTT CSATTINTGELFF
TRBJ2-7 TRBD1 TRBV12-3/TRBV12-4 many TGTGCCAGCAGTACACGGACAGGACCTTTGGACGAGCAGTACTTC CASSTRTGPLDEQYF
TRBJ2-2 TRBD1 TRBV12-3/TRBV12-4 few TGTGCCAGCAGTTCGGACAGGGGGCGAGTCGGCGGGGAGCTGTTTTTT CASSSDRGRVGGELFF
TRBJ2-2 TRBD1 TRBV27 NA TGTGCCAGCAGTTTATTTAACCCGGGACAGGGATCCGGGGAGCTGTTTTTT CASSLFNPGQGSGELFF
TRBJ2-1 NA TRBV12-3/TRBV12-4 many TGTGCCAGCAGCTACCAGGGCGCCTACAATGAGCAGTTCTTC CASSYQGAYNEQFF
TRBJ1-6 NA TRBV10-1 NA TGCGCCAGGGGGGGGGTTCGACCCCTCCACTTT CARGGVRPLHF
TRBJ2-3 TRBD2 TRBV20-1 few TGCAGTGCTAGGACGGGGGGGCCCGCAGATACGCAGTATTTT CSARTGGPADTQYF
TRBJ1-6 NA TRBV19 NA TGTGCCAGCGCCCGGGACCGGCAGAATTCACCCCTCCACTTT CASARDRQNSPLHF
TRBJ2-7 TRBD2 TRBV7-6 NA TGTGCCAGCAGCAGAGGCAGCGGGAGGGAAGTAGAGCAGTACTTC CASSRGSGREVEQYF
TRBJ2-7 NA TRBV5-6 many TGTGCCAGCGAAAGGAGGGACGGGCACTACGAGCAGTACTTC CASERRDGHYEQYF
TRBJ2-7 NA TRBV7-2 few TGTGCCAGCAGCTTAGACTTACAGGGAACCTACGAGCAGTACTTC CASSLDLQGTYEQYF
TRBJ2-1 NA TRBV7-9 many TGTGCCAGCAGCGTAGGAACTTTTTACAATGAGCAGTTCTTC CASSVGTFYNEQFF
TRBJ2-2 TRBD1 TRBV3-1 NA TGTGCCAGCAGCCAAGAGCGGACAGGGCACACCGGGGAGCTGTTTTTT CASSQERTGHTGELFF